This TCR beta chain was identified in a study of blood T cell repertoires in COVID-19. Study overall: In each case, the material was cDNA or gDNA derived from T cells, B-cell-depleted T cells, or PBMCs.

This CDR3 is 16 amino acids long. CDR1 is SGHTA and CDR2 is FQGNSA in the germline V gene. The junction had 8 bases not matched to a gene; V was cut back by 3 bases and J by 4 bases. Method: immunoSEQ multiplex PCR; TCRdb's copy keeps in-frame clones and lacks some. The sample records about 210,000 clones, about 83% being singletons. The sequencing input was peripheral blood. The chain employs TRBV7-2 and TRBJ2-1; 8 bases are shared with TRBD1. The receptor was derived from a woman in her fifties or sixties with active or convalescent COVID-19. CDR3 sequence reads: CASSLTGQGEYNEQFF. DNA of the CDR3: TGTGCCAGCAGCTTGACCGGACAGGGAGAATACAATGAGCAGTTCTTC.